This T cell receptor (beta chain) was captured by sequencing in a study of graft-versus-host responses after intestinal transplantation. The starting material, graft tissue, was processed to release intraepithelial and lamina propria lymphocytes. The assay was immunoSEQ multiplex PCR, and TCRdb's table has in-frame clones only and misses some. The sample shows approximately 16,000 clones, over 50% of them seen only once. The CDR3 spans 15 residues. Germline V gives CDR1 SGHAT, CDR2 FQNNGV. V lost 5 bases, J lost 1 base, and 15 bases lay in between. The clonotype was recovered from a human patient who received an intestinal transplant, so some T cells may come from the graft donor. The chain carries TRBV11-2 and TRBJ2-7; D is undetermined. The sequenced sample was ileum tissue, obtained 524 days after transplant. CDR3 DNA sequence: TGTGCCAGCAGCCCGGTAGTATCCTTATCCTACGAGCAGTACTTC. It specifies CASSPVVSLSYEQYF.